The rows below give T cell receptor beta chains drawn from one sample of a study of a mutant IDH1 vaccine in newly diagnosed glioma. These receptors' targets are unknown. The method was immunoSEQ multiplex PCR; TCRdb's version includes in-frame clones alone and lacks a portion of them. The table records approximately 60,000 clones, around 74% of them present only once. This sample comprised PBMCs, obtained from a glioma patient whose treatment included an IDH1 peptide vaccine. The receptors stem from a man aged 50-60 years with glioma. Both conserved end residues are part of each CDR3. The D gene is left open where the match is weak. Clone size, where shown, is once, few, many, or a class for clones that have expanded.

clone size,J gene,D gene,V gene,CDR3 protein,CDR3 DNA
-,TRBJ1-2,-,TRBV4-3,CASSWAGVGYTF,TGCGCCAGCAGCTGGGCAGGGGTCGGCTACACCTTC
-,TRBJ2-7,-,TRBV7-4,CASSVGHKSYEQYF,TGTGCCAGCAGCGTCGGACATAAATCCTACGAGCAGTACTTC
-,TRBJ1-1,TRBD1,TRBV5-1,CASSTRDSTEAFF,TGCGCCAGCAGCACCCGGGACAGCACTGAAGCTTTCTTT
-,TRBJ1-4,TRBD1,TRBV5-1,CASSDQGAPNEKLFF,TGCGCCAGCAGCGATCAGGGGGCCCCTAATGAAAAACTGTTTTTT
-,TRBJ2-5,TRBD1,TRBV25-1,CASSGGPGTGQETQYF,TGTGCCAGCAGTGGGGGGCCAGGGACAGGGCAAGAGACCCAGTACTTC
-,TRBJ2-5,TRBD1,TRBV4-2,CASSQDGTGEKQYF,TGTGCCAGCAGCCAAGATGGGACAGGGGAAAAGCAGTACTTC
-,TRBJ1-6,-,TRBV15,CATSRDLDSPLHF,TGTGCCACCAGCAGAGATCTGGATTCACCCCTCCACTTT
-,TRBJ2-1,-,TRBV30,CAWSVEGGRRFF,TGTGCCTGGAGTGTGGAGGGGGGAAGGCGGTTCTTC
-,TRBJ1-2,-,TRBV30,CAWSPAGYDGYTF,TGTGCCTGGAGTCCAGCAGGGTACGATGGCTACACCTTC
-,TRBJ2-3,-,TRBV11-2,CASSLDLPGTTDTQYF,TGTGCCAGCAGCTTAGATTTGCCAGGTACGACAGATACGCAGTATTTT
-,TRBJ2-3,TRBD1,TRBV4-1,CASSYTFTGTASTDTQYF,TGCGCCAGCAGCTACACCTTCACCGGGACAGCGAGCACAGATACGCAGTATTTT
once,TRBJ1-1,-,TRBV29-1,CSVRGAVMNTEAFF,TGCAGCGTTAGAGGGGCAGTAATGAACACTGAAGCTTTCTTT
-,TRBJ2-1,TRBD2,TRBV6-4,CASSEISGSSYNEQFF,TGTGCCAGCAGTGAAATTAGCGGGAGCTCCTACAATGAGCAGTTCTTC
-,TRBJ1-5,-,TRBV6-5,CASRKQYNQPQHF,TGTGCCAGCAGAAAACAGTACAATCAGCCCCAGCATTTT
-,TRBJ2-7,-,TRBV30,CAWSVRVKQYF,TGTGCCTGGAGTGTACGGGTCAAGCAGTACTTC
few,TRBJ1-6,-,TRBV2,CASSESVDSNSPLHF,TGTGCCAGCAGTGAAAGTGTGGACAGTAATTCACCCCTCCACTTT
-,TRBJ1-4,-,TRBV5-1,CASSLVGGSNEKLFF,TGCGCCAGCAGCTTGGTAGGGGGTAGTAATGAAAAACTGTTTTTT
-,TRBJ1-1,-,TRBV19,CASSVWSATGTEAFF,TGTGCCAGTAGTGTATGGTCGGCGACGGGGACTGAAGCTTTCTTT
once,TRBJ1-2,TRBD1,TRBV27,CASSFTGTGFDYTF,TGTGCCAGCAGTTTCACCGGGACAGGGTTTGACTACACCTTC
-,TRBJ2-1,-,TRBV5-1,CASSDLAPSYNEQFF,TGCGCCAGCAGCGATCTAGCGCCCTCCTACAATGAGCAGTTCTTC
few,TRBJ2-5,-,TRBV30,CAWSVGGGTQETQYF,TGTGCCTGGAGTGTAGGAGGGGGCACGCAAGAGACCCAGTACTTC
-,TRBJ2-7,TRBD2,TRBV5-1,CASSLRTSGGFDEQYF,TGCGCCAGCAGCCTACGGACTAGCGGGGGTTTTGACGAGCAGTACTTC
-,TRBJ1-1,-,TRBV2,CASTRGRAAEAFF,TGTGCCAGCACCCGGGGGAGGGCGGCTGAAGCTTTCTTT
-,TRBJ1-5,-,TRBV2,CASGINQPQHF,TGTGCCAGCGGGATCAATCAGCCCCAGCATTTT